This TCR beta chain originates from a study of blood T cell repertoires in COVID-19 (TCRdb year 2020). With respect to the entire study: Recovered participants in ImmuneRACE Cohort 3 were defined as having two consecutive negative NP/OP PCR tests, clearance from a healthcare professional, or resolution of symptoms. The collaborator samples originated in the United States, Italy and Spain and spanned the acute and convalescent phases of COVID-19. The material from the prospective study consisted of cDNA or gDNA derived from T cells, B-cell-depleted T cells, or PBMCs. The dataset comprised deeply sampled blood TCRbeta repertoires from subjects exposed to, actively infected with, or recovered from COVID-19. The repertoires were released in a freely available public database meant as a resource for research on the immune response to SARS-CoV-2. The samples were drawn from the first 160 participants of the ongoing ImmuneRACE study and from 1,254 subjects provided by 6 global collaborators. Sample metadata almost always included a de-identified subject ID, COVID-19 status, age in years and sex. HLA class I and class II types, where available, came from metadata supplied by the sample provider rather than from assay-based typing. Paper-wide results and their limitations: Clinical and demographic metadata were provided uncurated, with the amount varying by source and participant.

In the prospective study, participants were 18 to 89 years old, resided in 24 geographic areas of the United States, and were enrolled through a virtual design. In the prospective study, participants were assigned to cohorts based on the clinical history participants reported in a screening survey and a study questionnaire. Mobile phlebotomists in the prospective study collected whole blood, serum and a nasopharyngeal or oropharyngeal swab from every participant. Over an approximately 2-month period, participants in the prospective study had the option of providing additional blood draws and questionnaires. Before DNA extraction, blood samples from the prospective study were shipped at room temperature or frozen. V is pared back by 5 bases and J by 6 bases, with 9 bases lying between the germline termini. The CDR1 and CDR2 encoded by the germline V gene are MGHRA and YSYEKL. The CDR3 starts with the cysteine, ends with the phenylalanine, and has 12 residues. CDR3 DNA is the only sequence kept; it has 36 bases, read in frame from the first base.

A note on this clone: Its antigen is still unknown. No clone much larger than this one lies a single base away; base qualities are absent.

The immunoSEQ Assay, a bias-controlled multiplex PCR, was used to amplify TCRbeta CDR3 regions from genomic DNA. Concerning the study's data processing: The number of nucleated cells in each sample was estimated from the amplification of reference gene primers within the assay. To quantify the absolute abundance of each unique TCRbeta CDR3 rearrangement, sequence reads were collapsed and filtered. For each sample, productive Simpson clonality was calculated by taking the square root of Simpson's diversity index across productive rearrangements. TCRdb mirrors the immuneACCESS table, restricted to in-frame sequences. Some clones are absent from its copies; in checked studies, under half trace to an unresolved V gene, and the reason for the others is unknown. The V and J calls and clone size were taken over from that table, and D and trimming were inferred from the DNA. Across this sample there are 210,000 or so clones, with about 90% seen only once. The ten largest clonotypes hold 3% to 3.5% of the sample.

This clonotype was sampled from a woman between 45 and 60 years old in a cohort exposed to, infected with or recovered from COVID-19 (not recorded which). Sequenced material: PBMCs or T cells enriched from blood (not recorded which). Here the chain combines TRBV4-1 and TRBJ2-3; the D gene cannot be named for sure. The CDR3 loop reads CASSSLRDTQYF. The DNA sequence is as follows: TGCGCCAGCAGCTCCTTACGGGATACGCAGTATTTT.